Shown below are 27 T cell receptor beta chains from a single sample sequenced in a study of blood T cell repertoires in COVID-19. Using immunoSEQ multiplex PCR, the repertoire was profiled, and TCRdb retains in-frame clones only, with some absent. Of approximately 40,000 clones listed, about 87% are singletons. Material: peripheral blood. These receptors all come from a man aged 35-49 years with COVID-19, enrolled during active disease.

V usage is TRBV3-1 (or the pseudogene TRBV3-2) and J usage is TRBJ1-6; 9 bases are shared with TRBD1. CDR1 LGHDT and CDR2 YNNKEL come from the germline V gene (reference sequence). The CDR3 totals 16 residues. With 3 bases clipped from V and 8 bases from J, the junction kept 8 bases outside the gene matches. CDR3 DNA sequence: TGTGCCAGCAGCCAGACCGGGACAGGGAGGTATTCACCCCTCCACTTT. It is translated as CASSQTGTGRYSPLHF.

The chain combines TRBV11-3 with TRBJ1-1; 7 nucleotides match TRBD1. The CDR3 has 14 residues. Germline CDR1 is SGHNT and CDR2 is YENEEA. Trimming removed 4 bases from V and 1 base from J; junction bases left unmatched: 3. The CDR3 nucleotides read TGTGCCAGCAGCTACCAGGGGGGGAACACTGAAGCTTTCTTT. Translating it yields CASSYQGGNTEAFF.

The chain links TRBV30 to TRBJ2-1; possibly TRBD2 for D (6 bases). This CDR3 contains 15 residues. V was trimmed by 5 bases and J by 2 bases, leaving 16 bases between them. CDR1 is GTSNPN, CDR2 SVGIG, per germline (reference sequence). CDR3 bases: TGTGCCTGGGGCATCGGTGGCGGGGCCTACAATGAGCAGTTCTTC. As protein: CAWGIGGGAYNEQFF.

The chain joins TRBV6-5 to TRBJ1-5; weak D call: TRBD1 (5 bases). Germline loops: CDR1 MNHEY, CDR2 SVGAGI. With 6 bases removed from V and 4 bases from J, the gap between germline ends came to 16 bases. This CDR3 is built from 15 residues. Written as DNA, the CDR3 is TGTGCCAGCAGGGTTGCGGCAGGGTCGAATCAGCCCCAGCATTTT. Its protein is CASRVAAGSNQPQHF.

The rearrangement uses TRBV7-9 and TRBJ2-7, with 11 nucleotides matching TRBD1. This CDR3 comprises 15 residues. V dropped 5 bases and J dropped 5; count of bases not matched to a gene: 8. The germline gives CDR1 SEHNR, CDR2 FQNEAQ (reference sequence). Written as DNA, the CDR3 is TGTGCCAGCAGCCAAACGGACAGGGGGCACAACGAGCAGTACTTC. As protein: CASSQTDRGHNEQYF.

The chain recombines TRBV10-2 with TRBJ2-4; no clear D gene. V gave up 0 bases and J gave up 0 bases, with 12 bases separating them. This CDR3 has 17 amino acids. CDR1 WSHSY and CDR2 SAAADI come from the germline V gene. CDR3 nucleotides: TGCGCCAGCAGTGAGTCGTCAGGCCTCATAGCCAAAAACATTCAGTACTTC. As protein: CASSESSGLIAKNIQYF.

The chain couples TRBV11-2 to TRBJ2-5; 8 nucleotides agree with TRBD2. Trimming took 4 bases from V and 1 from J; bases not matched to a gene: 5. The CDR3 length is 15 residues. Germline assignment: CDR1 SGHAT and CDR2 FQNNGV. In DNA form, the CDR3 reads TGTGCCAGCAGCTCCCTCCGGGGGGGCCAAGAGACCCAGTACTTC. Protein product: CASSSLRGGQETQYF.

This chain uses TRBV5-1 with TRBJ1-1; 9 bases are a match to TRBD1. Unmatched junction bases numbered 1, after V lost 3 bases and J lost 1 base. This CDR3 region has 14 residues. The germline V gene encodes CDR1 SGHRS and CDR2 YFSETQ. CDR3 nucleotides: TGCGCCAGCAGCTGGGGACAGGGGAACACTGAAGCTTTCTTT. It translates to CASSWGQGNTEAFF.

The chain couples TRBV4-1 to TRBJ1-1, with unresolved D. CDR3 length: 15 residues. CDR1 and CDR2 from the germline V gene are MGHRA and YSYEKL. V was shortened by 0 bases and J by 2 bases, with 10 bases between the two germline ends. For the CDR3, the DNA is TGCGCCAGCAGCCAAGATCGCGTCCCCAACACTGAAGCTTTCTTT. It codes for CASSQDRVPNTEAFF.

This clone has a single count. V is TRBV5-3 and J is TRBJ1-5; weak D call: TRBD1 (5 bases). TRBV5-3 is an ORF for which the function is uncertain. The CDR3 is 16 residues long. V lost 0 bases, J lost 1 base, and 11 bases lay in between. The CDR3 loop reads CARSLAKGQSNQPQHF. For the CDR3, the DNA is TGTGCCAGAAGCTTGGCCAAGGGGCAAAGCAATCAGCCCCAGCATTTT.

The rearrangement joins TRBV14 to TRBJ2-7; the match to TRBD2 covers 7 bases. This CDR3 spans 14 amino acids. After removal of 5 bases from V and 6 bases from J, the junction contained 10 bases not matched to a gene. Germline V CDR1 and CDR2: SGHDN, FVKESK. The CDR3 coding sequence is TGTGCCAGCAGCTACGGACTAGTGATTTCCGAGCAGTACTTC. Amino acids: CASSYGLVISEQYF.

The chain's CDR3 is CASSAGIISGNTIYF. Here the CDR3 DNA reads TGCGCCAGCAGCGCCGGGATCATCTCTGGAAACACCATATATTTT. The chain couples TRBV5-1 to TRBJ1-3; the D is unclear. V was cut by 4 bases and J by 0 bases, with 11 bases left in between. CDR3 length equals 15 residues. The germline V gene encodes CDR1 SGHRS and CDR2 YFSETQ.

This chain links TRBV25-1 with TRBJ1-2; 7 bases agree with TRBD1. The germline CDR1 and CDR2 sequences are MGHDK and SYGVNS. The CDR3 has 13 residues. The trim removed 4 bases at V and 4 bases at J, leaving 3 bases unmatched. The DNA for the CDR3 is TGTGCCAGCAGTGCGGGACAGTTCTATGGCTACACCTTC. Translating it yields CASSAGQFYGYTF.

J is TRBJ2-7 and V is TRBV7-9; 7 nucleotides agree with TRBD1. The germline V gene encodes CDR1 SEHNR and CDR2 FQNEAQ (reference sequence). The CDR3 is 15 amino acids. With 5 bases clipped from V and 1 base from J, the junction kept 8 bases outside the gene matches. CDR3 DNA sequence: TGTGCCAGCAGCCCCGCGGACAGGAGATCCTACGAGCAGTACTTC. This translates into CASSPADRRSYEQYF.

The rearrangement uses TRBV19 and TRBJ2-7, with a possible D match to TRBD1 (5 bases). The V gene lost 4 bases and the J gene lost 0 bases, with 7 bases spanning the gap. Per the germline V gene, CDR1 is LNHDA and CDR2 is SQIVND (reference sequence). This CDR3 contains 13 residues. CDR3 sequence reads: CASSNTGSYEQYF. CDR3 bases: TGTGCCAGTAGTAATACAGGCTCCTACGAGCAGTACTTC. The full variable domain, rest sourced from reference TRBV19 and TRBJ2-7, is DGGITQSPKYLFRKEGQNVTLSCEQNLNHDAMYWYRQDPGQGLRLIYYSQIVNDFQKGDIAEGYSVSREKKESFPLTVTSAQKNPTAFYLCASSNTGSYEQYFGPGTRLTVT.

CDR3 sequence (DNA): TGTGCCAGCAGTCGTGGACAGGTTCAGCATTTT. Protein sequence: CASSRGQVQHF. The chain is built from TRBV6-2 or TRBV6-3 and TRBJ1-5, with 7 bases matching TRBD1. Germline CDR1 is MNHEY and CDR2 is SVGEGT. The ends lost 5 bases at V and 13 bases at J; junction bases unmatched: 5. CDR3 length: 11 residues.

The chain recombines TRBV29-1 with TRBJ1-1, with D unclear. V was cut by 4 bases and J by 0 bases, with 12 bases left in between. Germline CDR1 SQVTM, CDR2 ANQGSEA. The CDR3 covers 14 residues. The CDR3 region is CSVGPHLMNTEAFF. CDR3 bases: TGCAGCGTTGGGCCCCACCTCATGAACACTGAAGCTTTCTTT.

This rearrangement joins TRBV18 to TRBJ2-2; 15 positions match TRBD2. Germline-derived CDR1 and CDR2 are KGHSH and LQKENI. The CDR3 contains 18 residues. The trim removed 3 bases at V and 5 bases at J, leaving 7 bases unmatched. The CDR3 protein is CASSPRTSGRADTGELFF. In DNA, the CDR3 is TGTGCCAGCTCACCGCGGACTAGCGGGAGGGCCGATACCGGGGAGCTGTTTTTT.

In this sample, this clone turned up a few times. The CDR3 spells CASSYSSGGDGYTF. The CDR3 coding sequence is TGTGCCAGCAGTTACTCGTCGGGGGGAGATGGCTACACCTTC. The chain has TRBV6-5 and TRBJ1-2; D is perhaps TRBD1 (5 bases). Germline V gene lookup returns CDR1 MNHEY and CDR2 SVGAGI. This CDR3 spans 14 amino acids. V lost 0 bases to trimming and J lost 6 bases, with 11 bases between them.

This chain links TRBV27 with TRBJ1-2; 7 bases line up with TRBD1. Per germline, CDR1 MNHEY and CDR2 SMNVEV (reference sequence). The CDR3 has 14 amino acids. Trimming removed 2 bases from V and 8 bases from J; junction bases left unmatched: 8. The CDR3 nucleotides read TGTGCCAGCAGTTTACGGGACAGCCTTGAGGGCTACACCTTC. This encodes CASSLRDSLEGYTF.

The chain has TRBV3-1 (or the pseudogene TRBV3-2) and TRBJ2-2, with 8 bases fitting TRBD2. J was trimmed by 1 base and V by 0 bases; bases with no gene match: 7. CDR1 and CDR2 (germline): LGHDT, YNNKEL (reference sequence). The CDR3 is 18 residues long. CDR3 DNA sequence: TGTGCCAGCAGCCAAGAAGGGGGTCTAGCGGGGAACACCGGGGAGCTGTTTTTT. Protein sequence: CASSQEGGLAGNTGELFF.

CDR3 sequence (DNA): TGTGCCAGCAGTGGGACAGGGGGAAATCAGCCCCAGCATTTT. It codes for CASSGTGGNQPQHF. The genes are TRBV2 and TRBJ1-5; TRBD1 agrees at 10 bases. After removal of 4 bases from V and 4 bases from J, the junction contained 1 base not matched to a gene. Germline-derived CDR1 and CDR2 are SNHLY and FYNNEI. The CDR3 is 14 amino acids. The full variable domain, in which reference TRBV2 and TRBJ1-5 provide the parts outside the CDR3, is EPEVTQTPSHQVTQMGQEVILRCVPISNHLYFYWYRQILGQKVEFLVSFYNNEISEKSEIFDDQFSVERPDGSNFTLKIRSTKLEDSAMYFCASSGTGGNQPQHFGDGTRLSIL.

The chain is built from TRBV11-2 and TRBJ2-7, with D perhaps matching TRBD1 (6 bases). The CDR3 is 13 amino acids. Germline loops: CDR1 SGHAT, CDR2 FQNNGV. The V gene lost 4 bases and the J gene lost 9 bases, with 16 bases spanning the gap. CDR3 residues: CASSSIDRSGQYF. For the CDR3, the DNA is TGTGCCAGCAGCTCTATCGACAGGTCAGGGCAGTACTTC.

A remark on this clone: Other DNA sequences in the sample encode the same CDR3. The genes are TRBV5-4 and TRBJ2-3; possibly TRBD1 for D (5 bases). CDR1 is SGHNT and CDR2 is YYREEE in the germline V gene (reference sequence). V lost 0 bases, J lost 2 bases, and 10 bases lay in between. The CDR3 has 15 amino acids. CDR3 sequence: CASSLVTVSTDTQYF. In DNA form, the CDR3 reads TGTGCCAGCAGCTTGGTGACAGTTTCCACAGATACGCAGTATTTT. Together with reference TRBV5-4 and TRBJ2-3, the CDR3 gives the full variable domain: ETGVTQSPTHLIKTRGQQVTLRCSSQSGHNTVSWYQQALGQGPQFIFQYYREEENGRGNFPPRFSGLQFPNYSSELNVNALELDDSALYLCASSLVTVSTDTQYFGPGTRLTVL.

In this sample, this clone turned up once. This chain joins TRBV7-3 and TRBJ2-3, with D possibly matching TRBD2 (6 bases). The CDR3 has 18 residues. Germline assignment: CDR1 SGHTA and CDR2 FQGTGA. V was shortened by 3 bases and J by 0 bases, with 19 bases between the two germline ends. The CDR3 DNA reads TGTGCCAGCAGCTTTAAGGTGTTAGCGGCGTCTAGCACAGATACGCAGTATTTT. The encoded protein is CASSFKVLAASSTDTQYF.

The CDR3 DNA sequence: TGCGCCAGCAGCTGGACTAGCGGCACAGATACGCAGTATTTT. Its translation is CASSWTSGTDTQYF. The J gene is TRBJ2-3, the V gene TRBV5-1; TRBD2 agrees at 9 bases. The germline gives CDR1 SGHRS, CDR2 YFSETQ. J lost 1 base, V lost 3 bases, and 0 bases had no gene match. The length of the CDR3 is 14 residues.

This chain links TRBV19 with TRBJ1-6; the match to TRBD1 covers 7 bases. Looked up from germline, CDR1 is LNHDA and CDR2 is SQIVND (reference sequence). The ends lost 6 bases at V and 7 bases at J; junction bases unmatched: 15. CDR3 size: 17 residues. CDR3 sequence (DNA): TGTGCCAGTAGGCCTCTACAACGACAGGGAGGAAATTCACCCCTCCACTTT. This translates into CASRPLQRQGGNSPLHF.